This TCR beta chain was obtained from a study of T cell responses to AZD1222 COVID-19 vaccine. The table came from immunoSEQ multiplex PCR; TCRdb's copy has only in-frame clones and leaves some out. Here the sample spans approximately 140,000 clones, more than 90% being singletons. Deletions cut 4 bases from V and 6 bases from J, with 25 bases between. Germline V CDR1 and CDR2: SGHTS, YDEGEE. The CDR3 has 18 amino acids. Concerning this clone itself: No antigen is known for it.

Overall study findings and caveats: Nearly half of spike-specific TCRs reportedly target variant regions that are unmutated in the B.1.351 and B.1.1.7 variants.

The analysis combined second doses at about 4 or about 12 weeks. The receptor was isolated from an adult who received the AZD1222 COVID-19 vaccine. Sequences were derived from peripheral blood, sampled 28 days after the second AZD1222 dose. This chain connects TRBV5-8 to TRBJ1-4; the D gene is possibly TRBD1 (6 bases). The CDR3 loop is CASSKFRGRGAEDEKLFF. CDR3 coding DNA: TGTGCCAGCAGCAAATTCCGTGGCCGGGGGGCGGAAGATGAAAAACTGTTTTTT.